This T cell receptor beta chain appears in the sequencing data of a study of tumor-infiltrating lymphocytes in localized non-small cell lung cancer (dated by TCRdb to the early 2020s). At the level of the whole study: The cohort covered several histologies, both smokers and never-smokers, and patients whose samples were collected after neoadjuvant chemotherapy. Each patient provided resected tumor tissue plus uninvolved lung tissue from the same patient, with the uninvolved lung tissue described as non-adjacent to the tumor. TCR sequencing was one of several integrated assays, alongside flow cytometry, multiplex immunofluorescence, RNA-seq, exome sequencing and proteomics, applied to the same patients. In total, the ICON cohort consisted of around 140 surgical patients with localized non-small cell lung cancer who had their tumors resected. A total of 50 or so patients were included in the paired tumor versus uninvolved lung comparison of immunoSEQ T-cell fraction. Broader findings and caveats from the paper: Assay coverage varied across patients depending on available tissue quantity, so only a subset of the cohort had TCR sequencing. TCR-derived T-cell fraction did not differ between the flow cytometry-defined immunotypes IM1 (good prognosis) and IM2 (poor prognosis). Higher T cell infiltration in tumors than in uninvolved lung tissue was supported by TCRbeta sequencing, consistent with immunofluorescence CD3 counts. Because different pieces of the same tissue were used for different assays, technical variation could not be separated from intratumor heterogeneity.

ICON enrollment began in 2016, and the last patient was enrolled in September 2018. A subcohort of approximately 80 patients provided fresh tumor and matched uninvolved tissue for in-depth immune analyses, with TCR sequencing among those analyses. No cell sorting was done, and TCR sequencing was instead run on DNA isolated from bulk tissue. The T-cell fraction in tumor and uninvolved lung tissue was provided by TCR sequencing with the immunoSEQ assay. The source study handled its data this way. For survival analysis, patients were split into high (upper tertile) and low (lower two tertiles) T-cell fraction groups and compared by log-rank test. A signed-rank test was used to test paired tumor versus uninvolved lung differences in T-cell fraction. TCRdb retrieved this table from immuneACCESS and kept in-frame rearrangements only. Not all clones are present; in checked studies, unresolved V genes account for under half, and no reason is known for the remainder. The V and J calls and clone size come from that table; D and trimming were worked out from the DNA. The sample table shows some 9,200 clones, and 81% are seen once. Clones ranked in the top ten supply 9.8% of the sample.

This clone turned up a few times. Its recognized antigen is unknown. Base qualities were left out, and no much larger clone turns up one base away. The CDR3 numbers 15 residues from cysteine through phenylalanine. Of the read, only the CDR3 DNA is kept; its 45 bases are in frame from base 1. The germline ends are 12 bases apart after V is trimmed by 0 bases and J by 3 bases. CDR1 and CDR2 are drawn from the germline V gene: MNHEY, SVGAGI. The clonotype was recovered from a human donor with non-small cell lung cancer. The rearranged chain carries TRBV6-5 and TRBJ2-7, with the identity of the D gene unclear. The material sequenced was uninvolved lung tissue not adjacent to the tumor. The CDR3 is CASSYSKVHNYEQYF. The sequenced DNA is TGTGCCAGCAGTTACTCAAAGGTACATAACTACGAGCAGTACTTC.